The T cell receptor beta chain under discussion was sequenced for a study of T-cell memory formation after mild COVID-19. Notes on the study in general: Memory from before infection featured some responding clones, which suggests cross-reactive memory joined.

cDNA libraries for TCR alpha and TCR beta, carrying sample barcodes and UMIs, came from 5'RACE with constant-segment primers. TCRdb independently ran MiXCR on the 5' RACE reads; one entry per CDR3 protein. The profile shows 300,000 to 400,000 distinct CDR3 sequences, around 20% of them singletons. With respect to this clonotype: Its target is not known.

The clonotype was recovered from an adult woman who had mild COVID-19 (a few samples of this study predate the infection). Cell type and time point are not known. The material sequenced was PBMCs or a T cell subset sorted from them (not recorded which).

CDR3 residues: CATSDHRGRTDTQYF. In DNA, the CDR3 is TGTGCCACCAGTGATCACAGGGGGCGAACAGATACGCAGTATTTT. The rearrangement links TRBV24-1 to TRBJ2-3; 9 positions agree with TRBD1. The J segment lost 3 bases and the V segment lost 3 bases, leaving 3 bases of the junction unmatched. The CDR3 contains 15 residues. Germline CDR1 and CDR2: KGHDR and SFDVKD.